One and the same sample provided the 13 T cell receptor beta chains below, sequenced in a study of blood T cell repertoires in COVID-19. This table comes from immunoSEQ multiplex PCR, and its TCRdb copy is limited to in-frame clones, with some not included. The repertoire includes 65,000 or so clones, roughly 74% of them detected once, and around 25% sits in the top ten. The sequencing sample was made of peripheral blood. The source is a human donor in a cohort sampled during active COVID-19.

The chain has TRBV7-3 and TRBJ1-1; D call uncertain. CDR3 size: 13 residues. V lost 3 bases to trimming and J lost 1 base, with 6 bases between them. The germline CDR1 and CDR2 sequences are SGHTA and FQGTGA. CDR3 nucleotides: TGTGCCAGCAGCTTTTCAGGGAACACTGAAGCTTTCTTT. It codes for CASSFSGNTEAFF.

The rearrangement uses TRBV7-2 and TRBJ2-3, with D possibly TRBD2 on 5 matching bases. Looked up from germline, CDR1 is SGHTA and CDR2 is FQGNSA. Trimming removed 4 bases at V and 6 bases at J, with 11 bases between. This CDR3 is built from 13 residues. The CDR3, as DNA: TGTGCCAGCAGCTCCGGGATTCGGGATACGCAGTATTTT. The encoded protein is CASSSGIRDTQYF.

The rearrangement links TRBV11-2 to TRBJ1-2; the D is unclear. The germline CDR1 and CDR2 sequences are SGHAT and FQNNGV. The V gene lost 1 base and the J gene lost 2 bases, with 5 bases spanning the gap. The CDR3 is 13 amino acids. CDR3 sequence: CASSLGSNYGYTF. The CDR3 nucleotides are TGTGCCAGCAGCTTAGGGAGCAACTATGGCTACACCTTC.

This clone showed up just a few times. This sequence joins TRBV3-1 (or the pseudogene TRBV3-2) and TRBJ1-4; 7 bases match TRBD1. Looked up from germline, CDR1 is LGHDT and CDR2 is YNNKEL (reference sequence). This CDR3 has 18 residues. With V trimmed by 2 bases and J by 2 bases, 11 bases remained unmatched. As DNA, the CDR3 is TGTGCCAGCAGCCAACGAGGAGGGGGCTGGGCGACTAATGAAAAACTGTTTTTT. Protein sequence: CASSQRGGGWATNEKLFF.

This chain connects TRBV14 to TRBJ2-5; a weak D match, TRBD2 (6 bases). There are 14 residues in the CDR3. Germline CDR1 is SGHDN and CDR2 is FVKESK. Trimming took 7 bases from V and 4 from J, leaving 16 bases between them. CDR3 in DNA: TGTGCCAGCACCGAAGTCGGGAGAAGAGAGACCCAGTACTTC. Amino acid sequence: CASTEVGRRETQYF.

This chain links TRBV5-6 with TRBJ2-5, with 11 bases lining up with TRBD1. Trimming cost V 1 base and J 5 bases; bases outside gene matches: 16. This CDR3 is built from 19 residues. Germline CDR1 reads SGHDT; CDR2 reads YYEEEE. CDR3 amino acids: CASSLPWGRGTGGRETQYF. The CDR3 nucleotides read TGTGCCAGCAGCTTGCCTTGGGGTCGCGGGACAGGGGGTAGGGAGACCCAGTACTTC.

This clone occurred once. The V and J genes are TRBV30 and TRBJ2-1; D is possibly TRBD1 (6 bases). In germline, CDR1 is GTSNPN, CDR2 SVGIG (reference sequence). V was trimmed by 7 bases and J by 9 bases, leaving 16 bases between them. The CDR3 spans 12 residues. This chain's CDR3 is CAYRVLWSEQFF. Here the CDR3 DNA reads TGTGCCTACAGGGTCCTATGGAGTGAGCAGTTCTTC. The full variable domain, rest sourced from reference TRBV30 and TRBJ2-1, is SQTIHQWPATLVQPVGSPLSLECTVEGTSNPNLYWYRQAAGRGLQLLFYSVGIGQISSEVPQNLSASRPQDRQFILSSKKLLLSDSGFYLCAYRVLWSEQFFGPGTRLTVL.

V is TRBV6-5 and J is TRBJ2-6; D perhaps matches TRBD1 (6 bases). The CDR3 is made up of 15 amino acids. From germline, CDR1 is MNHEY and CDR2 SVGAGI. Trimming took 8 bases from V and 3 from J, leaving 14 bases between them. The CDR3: CASQGFWVGANVLTF. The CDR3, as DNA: TGTGCCAGCCAGGGGTTTTGGGTTGGGGCCAACGTCCTGACTTTC.

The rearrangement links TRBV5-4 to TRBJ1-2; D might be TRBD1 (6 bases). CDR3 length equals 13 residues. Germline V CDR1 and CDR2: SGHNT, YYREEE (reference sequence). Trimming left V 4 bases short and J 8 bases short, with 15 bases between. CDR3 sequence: CASSPPDRRGYTF. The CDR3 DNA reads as TGTGCCAGCAGCCCCCCCGACAGGCGGGGCTACACCTTC.

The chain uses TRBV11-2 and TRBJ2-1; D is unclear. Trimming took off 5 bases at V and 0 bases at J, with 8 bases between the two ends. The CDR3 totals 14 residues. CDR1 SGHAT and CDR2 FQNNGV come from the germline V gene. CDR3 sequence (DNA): TGTGCCAGCAGCCAGTACAGCTCCTACAATGAGCAGTTCTTC. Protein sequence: CASSQYSSYNEQFF.

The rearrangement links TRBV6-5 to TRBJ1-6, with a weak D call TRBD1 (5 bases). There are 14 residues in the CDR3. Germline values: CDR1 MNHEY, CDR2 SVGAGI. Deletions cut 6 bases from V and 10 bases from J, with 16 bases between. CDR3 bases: TGTGCCAGCAGCGTCGGGGGAGAGGGCTCACCCCTCCACTTT. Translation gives CASSVGGEGSPLHF.

The CDR3 bases are TGTGCCAGCAGTTACTCGGACAGGGGGCTTTCACCCCTCCACTTT. Residues: CASSYSDRGLSPLHF. This chain uses TRBV6-2 or TRBV6-3 with TRBJ1-6; 11 bases agree with TRBD1. The trim removed 0 bases at V and 9 bases at J, leaving 1 base unmatched. Germline V gene lookup returns CDR1 MNHEY and CDR2 SVGEGT. The CDR3 consists of 15 residues.

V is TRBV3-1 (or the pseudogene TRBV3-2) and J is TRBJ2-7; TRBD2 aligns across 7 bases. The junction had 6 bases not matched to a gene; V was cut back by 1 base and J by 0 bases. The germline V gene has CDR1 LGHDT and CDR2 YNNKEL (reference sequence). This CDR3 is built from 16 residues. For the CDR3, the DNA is TGTGCCAGCAGCCAAGCGGCGGGAGTCAACTCCTACGAGCAGTACTTC. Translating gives CASSQAAGVNSYEQYF.